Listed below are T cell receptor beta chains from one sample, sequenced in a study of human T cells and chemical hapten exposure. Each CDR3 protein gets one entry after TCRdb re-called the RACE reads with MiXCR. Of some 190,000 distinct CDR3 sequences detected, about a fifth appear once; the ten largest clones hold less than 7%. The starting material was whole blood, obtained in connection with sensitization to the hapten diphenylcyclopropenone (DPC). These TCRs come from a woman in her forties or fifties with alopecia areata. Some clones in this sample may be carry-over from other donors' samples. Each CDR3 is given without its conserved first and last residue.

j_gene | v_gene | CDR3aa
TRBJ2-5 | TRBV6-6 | ASSYSTHTTTGDPLQETQY
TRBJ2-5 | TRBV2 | ASRVAGEETQY
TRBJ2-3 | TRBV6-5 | ASKGDTQY
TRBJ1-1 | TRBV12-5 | ASGMGWNTEAF
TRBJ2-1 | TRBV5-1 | ASCEDGGAHLGQF
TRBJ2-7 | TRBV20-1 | SASRDSSSYEQY
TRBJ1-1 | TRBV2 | ASRMGGRTEAF
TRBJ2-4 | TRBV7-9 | ASRTGQTNIQY
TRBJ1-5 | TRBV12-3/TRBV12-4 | ASSSGTGGVKPQH
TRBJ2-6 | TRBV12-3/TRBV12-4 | ASSFLGQGAGANVLT
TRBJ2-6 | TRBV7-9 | ASSPRVAGANVLT
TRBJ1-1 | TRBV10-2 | ASGQSNTEAF
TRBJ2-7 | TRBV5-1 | ASSLDGNSYYEQY
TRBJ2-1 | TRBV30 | AWSRLAGADNEQF
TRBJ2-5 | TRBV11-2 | ASSLVAGQQETQY
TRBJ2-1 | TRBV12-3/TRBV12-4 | ASSFRPDNEQF
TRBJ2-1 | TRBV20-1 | SARATSGRWGEQF
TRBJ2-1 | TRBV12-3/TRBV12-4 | ASSFLTGGEQF
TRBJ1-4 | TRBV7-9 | ASSLQEKLF
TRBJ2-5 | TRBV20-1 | RKGREETQY
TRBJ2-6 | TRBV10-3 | AIGRSSGSGANVLT
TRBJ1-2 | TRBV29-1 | SVGTGGNGYT
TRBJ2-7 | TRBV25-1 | ASSFRQTGPDEQY
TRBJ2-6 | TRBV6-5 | ASSTLPSGANVLT
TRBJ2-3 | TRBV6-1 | ASSTDRAIDTQY
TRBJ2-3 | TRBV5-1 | ASRPGGTRDTQY
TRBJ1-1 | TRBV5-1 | ASSLFEAMNTEAF
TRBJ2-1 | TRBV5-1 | ASSPGGSSYNEQF
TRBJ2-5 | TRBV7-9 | ASRGIRTGELETQY
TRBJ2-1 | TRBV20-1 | SASPSEAFLF
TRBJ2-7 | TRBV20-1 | SARDRKPGLAGAYEQY
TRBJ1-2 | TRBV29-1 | SVVWGHGYT
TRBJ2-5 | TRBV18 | ASSPSTGGYVTQY
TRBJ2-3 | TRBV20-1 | SAPRRQGSTDTQY
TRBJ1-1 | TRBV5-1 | ASSLWSALGAEAF
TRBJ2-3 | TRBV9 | ASSAQGTDTQY
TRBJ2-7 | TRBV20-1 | SAQGRGNTYEQY
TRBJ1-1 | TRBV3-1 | ASSQGRAWGTEAF
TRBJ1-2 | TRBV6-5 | ASSGQGTYGYT
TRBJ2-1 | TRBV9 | ASSVGGGKAYNEQF
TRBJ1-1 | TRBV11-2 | ASSLAGRFEAF
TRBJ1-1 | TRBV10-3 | AISESTVNTEAF
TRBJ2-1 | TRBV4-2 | ASSPTANPRDRPDEQF
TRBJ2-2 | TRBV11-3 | ASSPSVNTGELF
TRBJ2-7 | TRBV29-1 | SGAVDSYEQY
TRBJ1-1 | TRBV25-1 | ASSPPYSYTEAF
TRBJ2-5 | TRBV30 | AGDRGRQETQY
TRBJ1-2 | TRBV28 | ASSQTDRAYGYT
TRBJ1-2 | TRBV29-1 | SAVDRTSNYGYT
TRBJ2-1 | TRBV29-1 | SVQGLRSYNEQF
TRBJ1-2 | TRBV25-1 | ASSEYLTGNLWEGYT
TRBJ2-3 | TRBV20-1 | SAGDSRSTDTQY
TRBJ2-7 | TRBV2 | ASRRLLSAYEQY
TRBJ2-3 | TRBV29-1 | SVRRDRGRDTQY
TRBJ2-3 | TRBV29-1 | SVTSGVTDTQY
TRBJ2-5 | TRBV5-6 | ASSLIGETQY
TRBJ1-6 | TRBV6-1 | ASSEQGENNSPLH